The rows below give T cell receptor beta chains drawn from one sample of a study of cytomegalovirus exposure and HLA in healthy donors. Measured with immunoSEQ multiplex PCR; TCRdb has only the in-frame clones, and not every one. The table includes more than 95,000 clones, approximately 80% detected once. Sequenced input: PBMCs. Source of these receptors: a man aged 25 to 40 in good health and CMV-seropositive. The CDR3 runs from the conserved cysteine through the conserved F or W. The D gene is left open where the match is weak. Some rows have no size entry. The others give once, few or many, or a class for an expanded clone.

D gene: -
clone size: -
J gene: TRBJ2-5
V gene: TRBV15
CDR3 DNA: TGTGCCACCAGCAGAGAAAAGGCAGGGGCGAGGTTCGGGACCCAGTACTTC
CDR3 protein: CATSREKAGARFGTQYF

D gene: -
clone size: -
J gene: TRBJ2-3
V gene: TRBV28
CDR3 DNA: TGTGCCACCCATGTGAAGGGAGGAACAGATACGCAGTATTTT
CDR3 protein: CATHVKGGTDTQYF

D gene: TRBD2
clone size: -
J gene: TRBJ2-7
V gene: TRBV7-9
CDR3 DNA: TGTGCCAGCAGCCCAATACGAGGGACTAGCGGGGGGGCTAGTTACGAGCAGTGCTTC
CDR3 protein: CASSPIRGTSGGASYEQCF

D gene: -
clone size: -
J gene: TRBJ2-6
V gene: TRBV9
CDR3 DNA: TGTGCCAGCAGCGTTGGTGGGGCCAACGGCCTGACTTTC
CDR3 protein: CASSVGGANGLTF

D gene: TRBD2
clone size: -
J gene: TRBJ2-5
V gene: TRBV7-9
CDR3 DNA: TGTGCCAGCAGCTACGCGGGGGAAGAGACCCAGTACTTC
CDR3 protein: CASSYAGEETQYF

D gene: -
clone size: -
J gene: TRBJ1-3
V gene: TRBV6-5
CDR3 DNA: TGTGCCAGCAGTTACTCGATAGAGGGCACCATATATTTT
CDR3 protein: CASSYSIEGTIYF

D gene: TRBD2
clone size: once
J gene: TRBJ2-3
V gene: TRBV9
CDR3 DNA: TGTGCCAGCAGCGTAGAGGGACTAGCACCAGATACGCAGTATTTT
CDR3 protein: CASSVEGLAPDTQYF

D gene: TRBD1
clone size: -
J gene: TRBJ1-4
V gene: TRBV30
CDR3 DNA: TGTGCCTGGAGTGTCTCCACAGGGGGCCGTGAAAAACTGTTTTTT
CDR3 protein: CAWSVSTGGREKLFF

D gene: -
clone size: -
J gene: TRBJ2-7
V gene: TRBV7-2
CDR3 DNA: TGTGCCAGCACGGGGGACGGGGCCTACGAGCAGTACTTC
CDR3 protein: CASTGDGAYEQYF

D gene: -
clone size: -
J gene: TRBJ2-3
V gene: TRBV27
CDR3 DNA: TGTGCCAGCAGTTTGGGGAGGCAAGCAGATACGCAGTATTTT
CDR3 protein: CASSLGRQADTQYF

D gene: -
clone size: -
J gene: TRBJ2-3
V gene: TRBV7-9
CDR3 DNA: TGTGCCAGCAGCTTAGCAGACGGGGAGACAGATACGCAGTATTTT
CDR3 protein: CASSLADGETDTQYF

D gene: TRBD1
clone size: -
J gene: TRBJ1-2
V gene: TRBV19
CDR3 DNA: TGTGCCAGCCTGACAGGGGTCCGCTACACCTTC
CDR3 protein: CASLTGVRYTF

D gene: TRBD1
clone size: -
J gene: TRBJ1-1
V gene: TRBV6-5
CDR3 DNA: TGTGCCAGCATCAACAGGGGGTATCCAAACACTGAAGCTTTCTTT
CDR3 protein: CASINRGYPNTEAFF

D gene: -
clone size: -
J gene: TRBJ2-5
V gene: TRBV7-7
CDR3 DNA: TGTGCTAGCAGCTTGACCGGGACAACAGAAGAGACCCAGTACTTC
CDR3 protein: CASSLTGTTEETQYF

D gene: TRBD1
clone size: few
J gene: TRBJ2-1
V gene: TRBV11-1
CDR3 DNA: TGTGCCAGCAGCTTAACCAGGGGGCATAATGAGCAGTTCTTC
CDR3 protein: CASSLTRGHNEQFF

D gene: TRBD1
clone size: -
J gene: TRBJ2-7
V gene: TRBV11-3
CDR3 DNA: TGTGCCAGCAGCTTGCAGGGGGCGCGCTACGAGCAGTACTTC
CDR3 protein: CASSLQGARYEQYF

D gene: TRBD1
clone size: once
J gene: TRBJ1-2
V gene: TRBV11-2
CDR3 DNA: TGTGCCAGCAGTACTGGGACAGCGGAGGGCTACACCTTC
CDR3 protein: CASSTGTAEGYTF

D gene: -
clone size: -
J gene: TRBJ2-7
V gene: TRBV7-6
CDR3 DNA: TGTGCCAGCAGCTTAGGGGACACCTCAACCTACGAGCAGTACTTC
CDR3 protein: CASSLGDTSTYEQYF

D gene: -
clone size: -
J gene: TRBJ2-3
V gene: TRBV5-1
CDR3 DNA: TGCGCCAGCAGCTTGGATAGCGACACAGATACGCAGTATTTT
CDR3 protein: CASSLDSDTDTQYF

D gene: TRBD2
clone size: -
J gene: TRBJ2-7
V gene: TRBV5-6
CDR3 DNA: TGTGCCAGCAGCCGTAGCGGGGAATCCTACGAGCAGTACTTC
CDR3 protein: CASSRSGESYEQYF

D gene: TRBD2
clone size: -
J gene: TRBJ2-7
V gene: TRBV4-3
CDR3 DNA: TGCGCCAGCAGCCAAGCTAGCGGGGGGCGCTCCTACGAGCAGTACTTC
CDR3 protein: CASSQASGGRSYEQYF

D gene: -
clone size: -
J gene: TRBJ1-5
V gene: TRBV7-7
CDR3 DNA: TGTGCTAGCAGCTTCTTTTCACAGCCTGAACCTTATAGCAATCAGCCCCAGCATTTT
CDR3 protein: CASSFFSQPEPYSNQPQHF

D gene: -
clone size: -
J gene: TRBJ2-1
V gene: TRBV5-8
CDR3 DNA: TGTGCCAGCAGCCTTTCTGGGCAATTTAACAATGAGCAGTTCTTC
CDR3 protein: CASSLSGQFNNEQFF